The present entry profiles one T cell receptor beta chain with its context. Its antigen remains unidentified. This sample stems from a study of shared clonotypes between healthy human individuals. Study-wide results and limits: There were few donors, and this limited the genetic and exposure-history diversity represented.

The repertoire was sequenced with immunoSEQ multiplex PCR; TCRdb's copy has only in-frame clones and lacks some. In the table there are fewer than 550,000 clones, roughly 85% of which are singletons. V lost 1 base, J lost 5 bases, and 6 bases stayed unmatched. CDR3 size: 15 residues. Germline V gives CDR1 SGHVS, CDR2 FNYEAQ. This chain uses TRBV7-6 with TRBJ2-7, with 9 bases fitting TRBD2. Source material: PBMCs. This TCR came from a woman aged 40 to 55 in good health. Some clones in this sample may be carry-over from other donors' samples. CDR3 in amino acids: CASSLVGTSPDEQYF. DNA of the CDR3: TGTGCCAGCAGCTTAGTAGGGACTAGCCCTGACGAGCAGTACTTC.